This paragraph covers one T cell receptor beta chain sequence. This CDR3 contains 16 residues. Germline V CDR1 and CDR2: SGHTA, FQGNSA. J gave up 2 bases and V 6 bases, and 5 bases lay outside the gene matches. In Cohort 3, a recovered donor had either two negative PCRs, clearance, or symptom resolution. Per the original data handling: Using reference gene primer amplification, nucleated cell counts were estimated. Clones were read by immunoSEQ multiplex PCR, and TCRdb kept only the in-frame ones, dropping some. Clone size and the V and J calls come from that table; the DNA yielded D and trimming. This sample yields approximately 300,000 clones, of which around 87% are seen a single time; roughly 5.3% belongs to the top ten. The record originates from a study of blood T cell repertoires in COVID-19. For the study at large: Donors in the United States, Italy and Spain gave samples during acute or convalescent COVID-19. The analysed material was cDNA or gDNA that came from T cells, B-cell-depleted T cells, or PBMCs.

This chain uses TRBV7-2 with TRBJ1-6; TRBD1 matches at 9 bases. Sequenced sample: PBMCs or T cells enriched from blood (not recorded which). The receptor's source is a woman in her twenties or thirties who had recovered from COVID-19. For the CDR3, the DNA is TGTGCCAGCAGTCCCACAGGGGGCGCCTATAATTCACCCCTCCACTTT. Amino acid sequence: CASSPTGGAYNSPLHF.